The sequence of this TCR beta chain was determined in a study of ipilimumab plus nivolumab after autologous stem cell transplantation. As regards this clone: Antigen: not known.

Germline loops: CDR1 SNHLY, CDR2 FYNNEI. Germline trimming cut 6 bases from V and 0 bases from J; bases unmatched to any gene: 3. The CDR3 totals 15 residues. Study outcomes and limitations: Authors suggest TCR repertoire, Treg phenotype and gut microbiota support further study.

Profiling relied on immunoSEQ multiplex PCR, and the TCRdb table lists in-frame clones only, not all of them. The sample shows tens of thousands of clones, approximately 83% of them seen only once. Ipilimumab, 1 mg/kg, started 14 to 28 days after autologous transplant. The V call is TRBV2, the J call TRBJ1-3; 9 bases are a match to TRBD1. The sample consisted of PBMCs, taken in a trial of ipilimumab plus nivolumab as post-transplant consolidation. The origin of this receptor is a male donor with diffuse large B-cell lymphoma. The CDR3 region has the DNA TGTGCCAGCAGGGACAGGGGATTCTCTGGAAACACCATATATTTT. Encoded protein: CASRDRGFSGNTIYF.